Listed here is a single T cell receptor beta chain. Its antigen remains undetermined. Within one base of it there is no much larger clone, and no base qualities were kept. Libraries were constructed by 5' RACE. Reads for this sample came from an Illumina HiSeq 2500. A second 7 to 11 cycle PCR used a sample-barcoded 5' primer and a J-beta primer mix. Each TCR beta cDNA molecule received a unique molecular identifier from a template-switch 5' adaptor carrying 12 random nucleotides. Each sample yielded at least 3 million CDR3-containing paired-end reads. First-strand cDNA was synthesized from all RNA with the Mint cDNA synthesis kit, primed by a TRBC-specific oligonucleotide. All cDNA was treated with uracil-DNA glycosylase and then went through a first 18-cycle PCR with the universal primers M1SS and BC2_uni_R. In the paper's pipeline: Normalization of each sample was performed by random selection of 1 million high-quality reads, each carrying a distinct molecular identifier. Instead of being binned into consensus sequences, reads that shared molecular identifiers were thrown out. CDR3 identification, clonotype clustering and error correction used MiTCR with a Q25 quality threshold and the strictest error-elimination algorithm. A nonparametric unseen species model with Euler transformation was used to estimate lower-bound total TCR beta diversity. The public reads were reprocessed in TCRdb via fastp at Q25 and MiXCR, keeping in-frame beta chains. Entries are consolidated by CDR3 protein sequence, retaining the most common genes and DNA. The V and J calls come from TCRdb's annotation, not from the publication. Recorded for this sample are about 1,600,000 distinct CDR3 sequences; 42% of them occurred a single time. Together, the top ten hold roughly 7.9% of the sample.

This sample was included in a study of blood T cells in healthy people across ages (dated by TCRdb to between 2014 and 2017). As for the study more broadly: In model experiments, template switching captured about one uniquely barcoded TCR beta cDNA molecule for every two T cells. The study measured age-related changes in TCR beta repertoire diversity using deep sequencing normalized with unique cDNA molecular identifiers. Four age groups were formed from the donors: young (average about 17 years), middle-aged (less than 40), aged (about 62) and long-lived (about 75). To avoid experimental bias, donors of different ages were spread randomly across the sequencing lanes. Using the same blood draw, the study looked at two additional independent replicas of 1 million unique cDNA reads for two donors, one aged 18 to 30 and the other aged 80 or older. The full study reports these points: Estimates of total diversity from one million sequenced T cells were regarded as lower bounds and underestimates. Because profiling used bulk unsorted PBMCs, naive and antigen-experienced compartments could not be compared conclusively. Observed TCR beta diversity per million T cells fell roughly linearly with age, and a significant reduction was already apparent by age around 44. Because donor CMV infection status was unknown, age-related changes in expanded clonotypes were potentially confounded. Compared with the aged group, more naive CD4+ T cells, fewer expanded clones and increased TCR diversity were shown by the long-lived group, suggesting age selection. There was a strong correlation between observed TCR beta diversity and the percentage of naive T cells measured by flow cytometry.

V is pared back by 0 bases and J by 7 bases, with 20 bases lying between the germline termini. The cysteine opens and the phenylalanine closes a CDR3 of 16 amino acids. Only the CDR3 DNA stays, 48 bases, in frame from base 1. According to the germline V gene, CDR1 reads SGHRS and CDR2 reads YFSETQ. The roughly 37 donors, aged about 6 to 100 years, were systemically healthy Caucasian individuals from Russia. Each donor gave approximately 9.3 milliliters of peripheral blood, collected into EDTA-treated Vacutainer tubes. PBMCs were isolated by Ficoll-Paque density-gradient centrifugation, with at least 7 million obtained per sample. Trizol reagent was used to extract total RNA from the PBMCs, yielding at least 5.5 micrograms per sample. Naive CD45RAhigh/CD27high T cell percentages were measured by flow cytometry on a PBMC aliquot from every donor.

The chain is made from TRBV5-1 and TRBJ2-7, with the identity of the D gene unclear. Sequenced material: blood. This receptor was taken from a woman aged 18-30 years in good health. The nucleotides read TGCGCCAGCAGCTTGGAGGCAGGCAACTCCCACAATGAGCAGTACTTC. It specifies CASSLEAGNSHNEQYF.